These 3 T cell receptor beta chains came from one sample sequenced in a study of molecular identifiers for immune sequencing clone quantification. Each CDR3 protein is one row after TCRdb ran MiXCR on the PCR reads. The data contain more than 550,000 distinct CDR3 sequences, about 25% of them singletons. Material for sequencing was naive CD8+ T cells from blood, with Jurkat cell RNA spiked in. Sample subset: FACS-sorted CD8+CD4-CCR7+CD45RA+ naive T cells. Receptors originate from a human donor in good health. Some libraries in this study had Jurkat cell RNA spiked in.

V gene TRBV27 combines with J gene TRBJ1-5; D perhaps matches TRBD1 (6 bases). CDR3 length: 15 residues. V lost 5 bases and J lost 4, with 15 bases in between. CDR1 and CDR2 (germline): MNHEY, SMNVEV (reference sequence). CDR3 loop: CASSPSLGGNQPQHF. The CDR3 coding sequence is TGTGCCAGCAGTCCCTCGCTAGGGGGGAATCAGCCCCAGCATTTT.

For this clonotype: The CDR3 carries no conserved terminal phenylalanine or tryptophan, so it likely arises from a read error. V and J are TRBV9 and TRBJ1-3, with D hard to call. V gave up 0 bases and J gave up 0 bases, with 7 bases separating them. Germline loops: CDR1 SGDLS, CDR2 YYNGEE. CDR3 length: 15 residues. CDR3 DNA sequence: TGTGCCAGCAGCGTAGTAGCGGACTCTGGAAACACCATATATTCT. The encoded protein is CASSVVADSGNTIYS.

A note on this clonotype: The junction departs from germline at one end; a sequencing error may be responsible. The CDR3 region is CDSISGRAAGELFF. The CDR3 DNA sequence: TGTGACAGCATTAGCGGGAGGGCCGCCGGGGAGCTGTTTTTT. The chain recombines TRBV2 with TRBJ2-2, with 11 bases lining up with TRBD2. Germline loops: CDR1 SNHLY, CDR2 FYNNEI. CDR3 size: 14 residues.